The 32 T cell receptor beta chains below all came from one sample that was sequenced in a study of neurological immune-mediated disorders. Using its own MiXCR run on the 5' RACE reads, TCRdb lists one record per CDR3 protein. The sample lists tens of thousands of distinct CDR3 sequences, 3% to 3.5% occurring once. Sample: PBMCs. Receptors originate from a man in his forties with multiple sclerosis.

The table lists this clonotype with many counts. The rearrangement links TRBV5-1 to TRBJ2-5; TRBD1 aligns across 10 bases. This CDR3 spans 15 amino acids. Germline V CDR1 and CDR2: SGHRS, YFSETQ. The V segment lost 4 bases and the J segment 1 base; nucleotides outside the gene matches: 4. CDR3 protein: CASSPRQGAQETQYF. The CDR3 region has the DNA TGCGCCAGCAGCCCCCGACAGGGGGCCCAAGAGACCCAGTACTTC.

This clonotype was counted ten times or more. The chain links TRBV6-6 to TRBJ1-3; TRBD1 aligns across 10 bases. V was clipped by 1 base and J by 2 bases; unmatched bases: 2. Germline loops: CDR1 MNHNY, CDR2 SVGAGI (reference sequence). The CDR3 totals 16 residues. The DNA of the CDR3 is TGTGCCAGCAGTTACTTGACAGGGGGCACTGGAAACACCATATATTTT. It codes for CASSYLTGGTGNTIYF.

At least ten counts were recorded for this clonotype. The genes are TRBV7-2 and TRBJ2-5, with D hard to call. The ends were cut back, 3 bases at V and 0 bases at J, with 5 bases in the middle. The CDR3 is made up of 13 amino acids. CDR1 is SGHTA, CDR2 FQGNSA, per germline. The CDR3 here is CASSLEYQETQYF. CDR3 sequence (DNA): TGTGCCAGCAGCTTGGAGTACCAAGAGACCCAGTACTTC. Filled out from reference TRBV7-2 and TRBJ2-5, the complete variable domain reads GAGVSQSPSNKVTEKGKDVELRCDPISGHTALYWYRQSLGQGLEFLIYFQGNSAPDKSGLPSDRFSAERTGGSVSTLTIQRTQQEDSAVYLCASSLEYQETQYFGPGTRLLVL.

This clonotype was observed a few times. The chain recombines TRBV20-1 with TRBJ2-4; TRBD2 agrees at 11 bases. The V and J ends lost 6 bases and 5 bases, in that order; junction bases with no gene match: 3. Germline V CDR1 and CDR2: DFQATT, SNEGSKA (reference sequence). This CDR3 has 13 amino acids. CDR3 sequence reads: CSAIAGGQNIQYF. CDR3 nucleotide sequence: TGCAGTGCGATAGCGGGGGGGCAAAACATTCAGTACTTC.

The sample holds many counts of this clonotype. The rearrangement joins TRBV7-8 to TRBJ2-1; 9 positions agree with TRBD1. Trimming at V came to 5 bases and at J to 4 bases, leaving 3 bases not matched to a gene. The CDR3 is 14 residues long. Germline V gene lookup returns CDR1 SGHVS and CDR2 FQNEAQ. CDR3: CASSRTGAYNEQFF. The CDR3 DNA is TGTGCCAGCAGCCGGACAGGGGCTTACAATGAGCAGTTCTTC.

This clonotype was observed many times. The chain combines TRBV7-2 with TRBJ2-3; TRBD1 matches at 9 bases. The trim removed 5 bases at V and 5 bases at J, leaving 11 bases unmatched. This CDR3 spans 16 amino acids. Germline CDR1 SGHTA, CDR2 FQGNSA. CDR3 residues: CASSQGGTGGIDTQYF. The CDR3 DNA is TGTGCCAGCAGCCAGGGGGGTACAGGGGGCATAGATACGCAGTATTTT.

This clonotype came up many times. The J gene is TRBJ2-1, the V gene TRBV5-5; 12 bases fit TRBD2. From germline, CDR1 is SGHKS and CDR2 YYEKEE (reference sequence). V lost 0 bases and J lost 6; bases outside the gene matches: 7. The CDR3 contains 17 residues. CDR3: CASSLDPLAGGGNEQFF. CDR3 DNA: TGTGCCAGCAGCTTGGACCCTCTAGCGGGAGGGGGCAATGAGCAGTTCTTC.

This clonotype has at least ten counts. This rearrangement joins TRBV6-1 to TRBJ2-2; TRBD1 matches 8 bases. Per germline, CDR1 MNHNS and CDR2 SASEGT. The CDR3 is made up of 19 amino acids. V gave up 6 bases and J gave up 1 base; unmatched junction bases: 16. CDR3 nucleotides: TGTGCCAGCAGAGGGAAAAGACAGGGGTCTTCGTTGAACACCGGGGAGCTGTTTTTT. The encoded protein is CASRGKRQGSSLNTGELFF.

Comments on this clonotype: A much larger clone is a single base away; this may be a read error. The genes are TRBV29-1 and TRBJ2-5; D remains ambiguous. This CDR3 has 11 residues. The germline CDR1 and CDR2 sequences are SQVTM and ANQGSEA. DNA of the CDR3: TGCAGCGTGGGCAGCACAGAGAACCAGTACTTC. Residues: CSVGSTENQYF.

This clonotype was counted many times. The V and J genes are TRBV5-1 and TRBJ2-3, with TRBD1 matching 7 bases. CDR1 is SGHRS and CDR2 is YFSETQ in the germline V gene. The ends lost 4 bases at V and 1 base at J; junction bases unmatched: 0. The CDR3 totals 13 residues. This CDR3 reads CASSGTGTDTQYF. The CDR3 region has the DNA TGCGCCAGCAGCGGGACAGGCACAGATACGCAGTATTTT.

This clonotype was observed at least ten times. The chain links TRBV5-1 to TRBJ2-5, with TRBD1 matching over 10 bases. The CDR3 length is 20 residues. J was trimmed by 1 base and V by 1 base; bases with no gene match: 16. CDR1 is SGHRS, CDR2 YFSETQ, per germline. The CDR3 nucleotides read TGCGCCAGCAGCTTGATTTTAAGCGGGACAGGGGTCGGGGCCCAAGAGACCCAGTACTTC. Translation gives CASSLILSGTGVGAQETQYF.

This clonotype has ten or more counts. V gene TRBV3-1 combines with J gene TRBJ2-5, with 7 bases fitting TRBD1. CDR1 is LGHDT, CDR2 YNNKEL, per germline (reference sequence). The length of the CDR3 is 14 residues. V shed 4 bases, J shed 4 bases, and the junction held 6 bases outside the gene matches. Written as DNA, the CDR3 is TGTGCCAGCAGCCCAGGGACAGAAGGAGAGACCCAGTACTTC. Protein product: CASSPGTEGETQYF.

This clonotype was seen repeatedly, ten times or more. This chain uses TRBV6-2 or TRBV6-3 with TRBJ1-1, with D perhaps matching TRBD1 (5 bases). V lost 5 bases and J 4 bases, leaving 14 bases between the germline ends. CDR1 and CDR2 from the germline V gene are MNHEY and SVGEGT. CDR3 length: 14 amino acids. The CDR3 sequence is CASSIQAPGTEAFF. The CDR3 bases are TGTGCCAGCAGTATACAGGCGCCGGGCACTGAAGCTTTCTTT.

This clonotype was recorded at least ten times. Here the CDR3 reads CASSRRGTGEQYF. CDR3 nucleotide sequence: TGTGCCAGCAGCCGACGGGGGACAGGGGAGCAGTACTTC. V usage is TRBV6-2 or TRBV6-3 and J usage is TRBJ2-7, with 9 bases identical to TRBD1. The V segment lost 6 bases and the J segment 7 bases; nucleotides outside the gene matches: 7. The germline V gene has CDR1 MNHEY and CDR2 SVGEGT. The CDR3 covers 13 residues.

The chain has TRBV7-6 and TRBJ1-1; D may be TRBD1 (5 bases). Trimming stripped 10 bases from V and 6 bases from J, with 18 bases between. Germline lookup yields CDR1 SGHVS and CDR2 FNYEAQ. The CDR3 has 13 amino acids. CDR3 residues: CATSGAGKSEAFF. CDR3 in DNA: TGTGCCACCTCTGGGGCAGGGAAGTCTGAAGCTTTCTTT.

This clonotype has at least ten counts. The V and J genes are TRBV11-2 and TRBJ2-7, with D perhaps TRBD1 (7 bases). This CDR3 comprises 15 residues. Trimming removed 5 bases at V and 1 base at J, with 15 bases between. The germline V gene has CDR1 SGHAT and CDR2 FQNNGV. The CDR3 DNA is TGTGCCAGCAGCCGCGGGACAGCAGCATCCTACGAGCAGTACTTC. Residues: CASSRGTAASYEQYF.

This clonotype has a count of ten or more. The CDR3 spells CATSAGGSYEQYF. CDR3 nucleotides: TGTGCCACCAGTGCCGGGGGATCCTACGAGCAGTACTTC. The chain links TRBV24-1 to TRBJ2-7; D is perhaps TRBD2 (6 bases). The CDR3 runs 13 residues. Germline values: CDR1 KGHDR, CDR2 SFDVKD. V shed 5 bases and J shed 1 base, with 8 bases lying between them.

The J gene is TRBJ2-7, the V gene TRBV5-1; TRBD2 aligns across 8 bases. The CDR3 runs 15 residues. V was clipped by 4 bases and J by 6 bases; unmatched bases: 12. The germline V gene has CDR1 SGHRS and CDR2 YFSETQ. The CDR3 protein is CASSPGGGYEGEQYF. DNA of the CDR3: TGCGCCAGCAGCCCGGGGGGGGGCTATGAAGGCGAGCAGTACTTC.

This clonotype was recorded at least ten times. The chain joins TRBV18 to TRBJ1-1, with D maybe TRBD1 (5 bases). Germline CDR1 reads KGHSH; CDR2 reads LQKENI. Trimming removed 4 bases from V and 1 base from J, with 7 bases in between. CDR3 length: 13 residues. CDR3 sequence (DNA): TGTGCCAGCTCACGAGGGGCGAACACTGAAGCTTTCTTT. Its protein product is CASSRGANTEAFF.

This clonotype was seen repeatedly, ten times or more. The chain carries TRBV20-1 and TRBJ1-6; the D is unclear. The CDR3 contains 11 residues. V shed 0 bases and J shed 14 bases, with 8 bases lying between them. CDR1 and CDR2 from the germline V gene are DFQATT and SNEGSKA (reference sequence). The CDR3 DNA follows: TGCAGTGCTAGAGAAAGACAATCCCTCCACTTT. This translates into CSARERQSLHF.

This clonotype was counted many times. The chain is built from TRBV3-1 and TRBJ2-1; no reliable D call. V was cut by 5 bases and J by 10 bases, with 12 bases left in between. CDR1 is LGHDT, CDR2 YNNKEL, per germline (reference sequence). The CDR3 is 12 residues long. The CDR3 nucleotides read TGTGCCAGCAGCATATACACGTCCGAGCAGTTCTTC. Amino acids: CASSIYTSEQFF.

This chain connects TRBV12-5 to TRBJ2-1; no firm D call. The CDR3 spans 16 residues. CDR1 and CDR2 (germline): LGHNT, FRNRAP. The germline V and J ends were trimmed by 1 base and 2 bases, with 12 bases remaining between them. The CDR3 protein is CASGLGTPSTYNEQFF. The CDR3 DNA sequence: TGTGCTAGTGGTTTGGGGACCCCAAGCACCTACAATGAGCAGTTCTTC.

This clonotype was picked up many times. The gene calls are TRBV15 and TRBJ2-7; D gene uncertain. V lost 5 bases and J lost 0, with 11 bases in between. The CDR3 has 14 residues. The germline gives CDR1 LNHNV, CDR2 YYDKDF (reference sequence). The CDR3 sequence is CATSGGGSSYEQYF. CDR3 DNA sequence: TGTGCCACCAGCGGCGGCGGCAGCTCCTACGAGCAGTACTTC.

This clonotype has a count of ten or more. This chain uses TRBV7-6 with TRBJ2-1; TRBD2 agrees at 8 bases. J was trimmed by 3 bases and V by 1 base; bases with no gene match: 5. CDR1 SGHVS and CDR2 FNYEAQ come from the germline V gene. The CDR3 runs 16 residues. The CDR3 coding sequence is TGTGCCAGCAGCTTAGGATCCAGCGGGAGCTACAATGAGCAGTTCTTC. Its protein product is CASSLGSSGSYNEQFF.

This clonotype was observed at least ten times. V is TRBV5-1 and J is TRBJ2-2, with TRBD2 matching 9 bases. This CDR3 is built from 16 residues. V was pared by 6 bases and J by 3 bases, with 9 bases of the junction left unmatched. Germline CDR1 is SGHRS and CDR2 is YFSETQ. The CDR3 DNA follows: TGCGCCAGCAAGTCTAGCGGGGCACTCTACACCGGGGAGCTGTTTTTT. Amino acids: CASKSSGALYTGELFF.

This clonotype showed up many times. As DNA, the CDR3 is TGCGCCAGCAGCCAAGAGGGGCCTTTATCCAGGGAAGACACTGAAGCTTTCTTT. Translation: CASSQEGPLSREDTEAFF. This chain joins TRBV4-1 and TRBJ1-1; maybe TRBD1 (5 bases). Trimming took off 0 bases at V and 3 bases at J, with 20 bases between the two ends. CDR1 and CDR2 from the germline V gene are MGHRA and YSYEKL. This CDR3 has 18 residues.

This clonotype was counted at least ten times. V and J are TRBV10-3 and TRBJ2-1; 8 bases align to TRBD1. The CDR3 consists of 13 residues. Germline values: CDR1 ENHRY, CDR2 SYGVKD. V shed 6 bases and J 4 bases; nucleotides not matched to a gene: 2. The CDR3 sequence is CAISRGQYNEQFF. In DNA form, the CDR3 reads TGTGCCATCAGCAGGGGGCAGTACAATGAGCAGTTCTTC.

This clonotype was recorded at least ten times. V and J are TRBV5-1 and TRBJ1-4; the match to TRBD1 covers 7 bases. Germline CDR1 reads SGHRS; CDR2 reads YFSETQ. V shed 0 bases and J 8 bases; nucleotides not matched to a gene: 4. The CDR3 loop spans 14 amino acids. CDR3 nucleotides: TGCGCCAGCAGCTTGGTAACAGGGGAAGAAAAACTGTTTTTT. It is translated as CASSLVTGEEKLFF.

This clonotype has ten or more counts. The rearrangement joins TRBV11-2 to TRBJ2-7; 7 bases map to TRBD1. From germline, CDR1 is SGHAT and CDR2 FQNNGV. The CDR3 covers 14 residues. Germline trimming cut 6 bases from V and 2 bases from J; bases unmatched to any gene: 7. CDR3 protein: CASSFVDRAYEQYF. The DNA of the CDR3 is TGTGCCAGCAGTTTCGTCGACAGGGCCTACGAGCAGTACTTC.

This sequence joins TRBV27 and TRBJ1-6, with D hard to call. The CDR3 totals 16 residues. Germline CDR1 and CDR2: MNHEY and SMNVEV (reference sequence). V was cut by 1 base and J by 5 bases, with 12 bases left in between. For the CDR3, the DNA is TGTGCCAGCAGTTTATTGCCTTCGCAGAATAATTCACCCCTCCACTTT. It specifies CASSLLPSQNNSPLHF.

This clonotype occurred many times. V usage is TRBV5-4 and J usage is TRBJ2-7, with TRBD1 identical over 7 bases. Trimming at V came to 7 bases and at J to 4 bases, leaving 11 bases not matched to a gene. CDR3 length equals 14 residues. Germline V gives CDR1 SGHNT, CDR2 YYREEE (reference sequence). CDR3 amino acids: CASHFPGQPYEQYF. The CDR3 coding sequence is TGTGCCAGCCACTTCCCGGGACAGCCATACGAGCAGTACTTC.

This clonotype came up many times. This chain links TRBV20-1 with TRBJ2-7; possibly TRBD2 for D (6 bases). The CDR3 is 13 residues long. V lost 5 bases to trimming and J lost 3 bases, with 14 bases between them. Per germline, CDR1 DFQATT and CDR2 SNEGSKA (reference sequence). The chain's CDR3 is CSAEEVGGYEQYF. The CDR3 bases are TGCAGTGCTGAGGAGGTCGGGGGCTACGAGCAGTACTTC.